This entry is about one T cell receptor (beta chain). What it binds is unknown. The entry originates in a study of cytomegalovirus exposure and HLA in healthy donors. Study observations and caveats: For most TCR sequences rarity was the rule, although some public TCRs occurred in many donors.

A 120-subject validation cohort, separate from the approximately 690-subject first cohort, supplied the donors. Sequencing was performed with immunoSEQ multiplex PCR; in TCRdb, only in-frame clones are kept and a portion is missing. The repertoire holds 90,000 to 150,000 clones, with 88% as singletons. Sequenced material: PBMCs. This TCR was sampled from a young woman in good health and CMV-seropositive.

CDR3 sequence reads: CASSAPGVSGNTIYF. For the CDR3, the DNA is TGTGCCAGCAGTGCACCAGGGGTATCTGGAAACACCATATATTTT. This rearrangement joins TRBV25-1 to TRBJ1-3; weak D call: TRBD1 (6 bases). Trimming took 4 bases from V and 1 from J, leaving 11 bases between them. The V gene's germline CDR1 is MGHDK and CDR2 SYGVNS. The CDR3 loop spans 15 amino acids.